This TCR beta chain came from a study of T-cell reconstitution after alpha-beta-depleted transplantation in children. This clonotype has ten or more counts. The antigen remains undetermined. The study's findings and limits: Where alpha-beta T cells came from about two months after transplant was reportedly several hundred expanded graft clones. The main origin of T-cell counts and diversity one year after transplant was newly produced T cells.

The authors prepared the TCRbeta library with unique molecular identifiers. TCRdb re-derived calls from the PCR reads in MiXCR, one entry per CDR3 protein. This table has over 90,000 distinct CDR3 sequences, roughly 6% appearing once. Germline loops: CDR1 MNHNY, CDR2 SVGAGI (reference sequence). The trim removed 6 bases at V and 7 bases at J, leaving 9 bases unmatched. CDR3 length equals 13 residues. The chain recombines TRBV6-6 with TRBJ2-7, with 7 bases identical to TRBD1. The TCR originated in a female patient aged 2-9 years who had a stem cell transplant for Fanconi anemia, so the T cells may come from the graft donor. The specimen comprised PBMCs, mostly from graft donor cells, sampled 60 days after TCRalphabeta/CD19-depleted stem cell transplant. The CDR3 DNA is TGTGCCAGCAGACGACAGGGTGGCGTAGAGCAGTACTTC. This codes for CASRRQGGVEQYF.